The sample holds a few counts of the clone carrying this TCR beta chain. Germline lookup yields CDR1 SGHVS and CDR2 FNYEAQ. Deletions cut 1 base from V and 7 bases from J, with 17 bases between. This CDR3 has 15 amino acids. These data are taken from a study of technical replicates of blood from a handful of donors. This table comes from immunoSEQ multiplex PCR, and its TCRdb copy is limited to in-frame clones, with some not included. The table has some 77,000 clones, around 92% seen once. The TCR was taken from a human donor in good health. The rearrangement joins TRBV7-6 to TRBJ2-7; a possible D gene is TRBD2 (6 bases). The sample consisted of T cells isolated from PBMCs. The CDR3 coding sequence is TGTGCCAGCAGCTTAGAAGGGACTCAAAGCGGGGAGCAGTACTTC. Protein sequence: CASSLEGTQSGEQYF. Combining the CDR3 with reference TRBV7-6 and TRBJ2-7 gives the whole variable domain GAGVSQSPRYKVTKRGQDVALRCDPISGHVSLYWYRQALGQGPEFLTYFNYEAQQDKSGLPNDRFSAERPEGSISTLTIQRTEQRDSAMYRCASSLEGTQSGEQYFGPGTRLTVT.